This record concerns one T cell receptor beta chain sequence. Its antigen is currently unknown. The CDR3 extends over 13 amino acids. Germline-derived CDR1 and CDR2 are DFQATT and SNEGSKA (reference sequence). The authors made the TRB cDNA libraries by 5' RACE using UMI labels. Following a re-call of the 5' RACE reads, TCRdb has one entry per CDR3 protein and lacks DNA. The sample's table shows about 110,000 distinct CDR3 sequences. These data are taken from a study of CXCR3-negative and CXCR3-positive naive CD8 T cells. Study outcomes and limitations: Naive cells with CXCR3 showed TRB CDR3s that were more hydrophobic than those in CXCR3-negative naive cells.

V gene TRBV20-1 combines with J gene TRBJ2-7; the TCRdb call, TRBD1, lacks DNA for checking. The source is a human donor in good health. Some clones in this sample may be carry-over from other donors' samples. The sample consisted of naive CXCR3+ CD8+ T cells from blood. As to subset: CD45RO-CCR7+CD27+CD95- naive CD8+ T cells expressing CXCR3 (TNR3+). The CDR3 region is CSTWSGEAYEQYF.